The clone carrying this T cell receptor (beta chain) showed up just once. The germline CDR1 and CDR2 sequences are LNHDA and SQIVND (reference sequence). The CDR3 is 15 residues long. The V and J ends lost 4 bases and 4 bases, in that order; junction bases with no gene match: 7. The data are from a study of blood T cell repertoires in COVID-19. Study-level information: COVID-19 samples collected from the United States, Italy and Spain covered acute and convalescent phases. T cells, B-cell-depleted T cells, or PBMCs supplied cDNA or gDNA.

Seattle's enrolled individuals joined amid active infection and were then monitored longitudinally. Original processing notes: Reference gene primer amplification in the assay estimated nucleated cell counts. Data came from immunoSEQ multiplex PCR; TCRdb stores just in-frame clones and leaves some out. The V and J calls and clone size were taken over from that table, and D and trimming were inferred from the DNA. The repertoire has around 40,000 clones, roughly 89% of them found once; the top ten carry roughly 3.8%. The sequenced sample was peripheral blood. The chain joins TRBV19 to TRBJ1-5; 7 bases match TRBD1. The origin of this receptor is a man between 40 and 49 years old with COVID-19, enrolled during active disease. This chain's CDR3 is CASSTSAGQNQPQHF. As DNA, the CDR3 is TGTGCCAGTAGTACCTCCGCGGGACAGAATCAGCCCCAGCATTTT. The full variable domain, completed using reference TRBV19 and TRBJ1-5, is DGGITQSPKYLFRKEGQNVTLSCEQNLNHDAMYWYRQDPGQGLRLIYYSQIVNDFQKGDIAEGYSVSREKKESFPLTVTSAQKNPTAFYLCASSTSAGQNQPQHFGDGTRLSIL.